This T cell receptor beta chain was obtained from a study of cytomegalovirus exposure and HLA in healthy donors. Study results and caveats: Researchers reportedly found TCR beta sequences accurately predicted most subjects' HLA-A and HLA-B alleles.

PCR involved 60 Vbeta and 13 Jbeta primers. Sequencing used immunoSEQ multiplex PCR; TCRdb keeps in-frame clones, though not all of them. The sample has 80,000 or so clones, 70% to 80% seen once. The CDR3 consists of 13 residues. The germline V gene has CDR1 MDHEN and CDR2 SYDVKM. The ends lost 5 bases at V and 13 bases at J; junction bases unmatched: 9. On this clone: The target antigen is unknown.

The sample consisted of PBMCs. The chain combines TRBV28 with TRBJ2-4; 9 bases map to TRBD1. This TCR was sampled from a man aged 50 or older in good health and CMV-seropositive. The CDR3 spells CASSVTGGGPQYF. The CDR3 region has the DNA TGTGCCAGCAGTGTTACAGGGGGCGGCCCCCAGTACTTC.